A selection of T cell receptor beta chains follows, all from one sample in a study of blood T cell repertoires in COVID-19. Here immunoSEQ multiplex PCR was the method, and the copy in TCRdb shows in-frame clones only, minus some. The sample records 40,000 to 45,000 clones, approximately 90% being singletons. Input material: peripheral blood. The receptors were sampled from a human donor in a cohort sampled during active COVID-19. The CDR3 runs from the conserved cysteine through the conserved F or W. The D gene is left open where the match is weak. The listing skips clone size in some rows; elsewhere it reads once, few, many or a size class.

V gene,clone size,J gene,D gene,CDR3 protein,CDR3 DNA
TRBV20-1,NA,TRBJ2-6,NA,CSASRGQLGANVLTF,TGCAGTGCTAGTCGGGGTCAGTTAGGGGCCAACGTCCTGACTTTC
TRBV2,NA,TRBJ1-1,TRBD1,CASSDSLAGGREAFF,TGTGCCAGCAGTGACAGCCTGGCAGGGGGACGGGAAGCTTTCTTT
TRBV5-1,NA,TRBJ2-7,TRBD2,CASSEGLAYEQYF,TGCGCCAGCAGCGAGGGACTAGCCTACGAGCAGTACTTC
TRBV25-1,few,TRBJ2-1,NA,CASTTRRGSYNEQFF,TGTGCCAGCACAACCCGGAGGGGTTCCTACAATGAGCAGTTCTTC
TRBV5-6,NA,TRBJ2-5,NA,CASSLGLYQETQYF,TGTGCCAGCAGCTTGGGACTGTACCAAGAGACCCAGTACTTC
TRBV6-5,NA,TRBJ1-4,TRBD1,CASAGTGREKLFF,TGTGCCAGCGCCGGGACAGGGCGTGAAAAACTGTTTTTT
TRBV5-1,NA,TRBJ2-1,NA,CASSLEDYRSEQFF,TGCGCCAGCAGCTTGGAGGACTATCGGTCTGAGCAGTTCTTC
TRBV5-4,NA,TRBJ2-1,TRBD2,CASSLGGSGGTYNEQFF,TGTGCCAGCAGCTTGGGGGGTAGCGGGGGCACCTACAATGAGCAGTTCTTC
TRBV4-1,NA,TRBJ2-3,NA,CASSHRQASTSTDTQYF,TGCGCCAGCAGCCACCGACAGGCTTCAACTAGCACAGATACGCAGTATTTT
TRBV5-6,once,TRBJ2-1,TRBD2,CASSPSWASGRGSYNEQFF,TGTGCCAGCAGCCCGTCATGGGCTAGCGGAAGGGGCTCCTACAATGAGCAGTTCTTC
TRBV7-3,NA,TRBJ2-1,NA,CASSLSSPWTAYNEQFF,TGTGCCAGCAGCTTATCCTCCCCCTGGACAGCCTACAATGAGCAGTTCTTC
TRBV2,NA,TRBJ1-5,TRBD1,CASSTPGQGNQPQHF,TGTGCCAGCAGTACCCCGGGACAGGGTAATCAGCCCCAGCATTTT
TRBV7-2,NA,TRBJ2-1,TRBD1,CASSTDRVGLLRGEQFF,TGTGCCAGCAGCACAGACAGGGTTGGGCTACTCCGTGGGGAGCAGTTCTTC
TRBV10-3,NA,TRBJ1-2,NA,CAISEGGGRANYGYTF,TGTGCCATCAGTGAGGGGGGGGGCAGAGCTAACTATGGCTACACCTTC
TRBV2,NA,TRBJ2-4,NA,CASRAPQAKNIQYF,TGTGCCAGCAGGGCCCCTCAAGCCAAAAACATTCAGTACTTC
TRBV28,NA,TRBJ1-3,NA,CASSLYGSLVYF,TGTGCCAGCAGTTTGTACGGGAGCCTCGTATATTTT
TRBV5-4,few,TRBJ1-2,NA,CASSFMTASYGYTF,TGTGCCAGCAGCTTTATGACAGCATCCTATGGCTACACCTTC
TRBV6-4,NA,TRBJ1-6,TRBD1,CASSEGQNSPLHF,TGTGCCAGCAGTGAGGGACAGAATTCACCCCTCCACTTT
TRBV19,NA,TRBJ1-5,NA,CASSIQPTRSQPQHF,TGTGCCAGTAGTATCCAGCCTACGAGGAGTCAGCCCCAGCATTTT
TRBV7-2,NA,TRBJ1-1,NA,CASSSFPGEEAFF,TGTGCCAGCAGCTCATTTCCAGGGGAAGAAGCTTTCTTT
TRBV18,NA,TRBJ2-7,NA,CASSTGQNEQYF,TGTGCCAGCTCAACCGGACAAAACGAGCAGTACTTC
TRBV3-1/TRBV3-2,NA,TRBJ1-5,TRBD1,CASSLQGAYQPQHF,TGTGCCAGCAGTCTACAGGGGGCATATCAGCCCCAGCATTTT
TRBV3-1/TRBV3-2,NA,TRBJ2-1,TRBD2,CASSQDKLAGFYEQFF,TGTGCCAGCAGCCAAGATAAACTAGCGGGATTCTATGAGCAGTTCTTC
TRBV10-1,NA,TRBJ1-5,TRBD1,CASITWTGFGQPQHF,TGCGCCAGCATAACTTGGACAGGGTTCGGTCAGCCCCAGCATTTT
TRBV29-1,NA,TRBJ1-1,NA,CSVDSKAFF,TGCAGCGTTGATAGTAAGGCTTTCTTT
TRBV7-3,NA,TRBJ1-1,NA,CASSLTGQTSTEAFF,TGTGCCAGCAGCTTAACTGGGCAGACCTCAACTGAAGCTTTCTTT
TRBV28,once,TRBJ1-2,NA,CASSPTAYYGYTF,TGTGCCAGCAGTCCCACAGCTTACTATGGCTACACCTTC
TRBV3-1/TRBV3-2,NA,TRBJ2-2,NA,CASSQDSLEQSNTGELFF,TGTGCCAGCAGCCAAGATTCCCTAGAGCAATCGAACACCGGGGAGCTGTTTTTT
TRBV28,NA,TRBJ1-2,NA,CASSWGPGLFNGYTF,TGTGCCAGCAGTTGGGGTCCAGGGTTGTTTAATGGCTACACCTTC